A single sample is the source of the 29 T cell receptor beta chains below, sequenced in a study of blood T cell repertoires in COVID-19. Some clones are missing from TCRdb's copy, which holds only in-frame ones; the method was immunoSEQ multiplex PCR. In the table there are 250,000 or so clones, around nine tenths of which are singletons. The material sequenced was peripheral blood. Receptors were obtained from a young man with COVID-19, enrolled during active disease.

The V and J genes are TRBV5-1 and TRBJ2-7; 9 bases agree with TRBD1. CDR3 size: 12 residues. Losses at the gene ends were 3 bases for V and 6 bases for J; bases not matched to a gene: 1. CDR1 and CDR2 (germline): SGHRS, YFSETQ. The CDR3, as DNA: TGCGCCAGCAGCTCGGACAGGGGCGAGCAGTACTTC. This codes for CASSSDRGEQYF.

The chain employs TRBV6-5 and TRBJ2-3; tentatively, D is TRBD1 (7 bases). CDR3 size: 12 residues. Germline V gene sequence: CDR1 MNHEY, CDR2 SVGAGI. V lost 7 bases and J 7 bases, leaving 12 bases between the germline ends. CDR3 residues: CASKQGGNTQYF. The CDR3 coding sequence is TGTGCCAGCAAGCAGGGGGGAAATACGCAGTATTTT.

This chain connects TRBV19 to TRBJ1-3, with unresolved D. Trimming pared 6 bases from V and 0 bases from J, leaving 3 bases between. The CDR3 loop spans 12 amino acids. Germline V gene sequence: CDR1 LNHDA, CDR2 SQIVND (reference sequence). CDR3 nucleotide sequence: TGTGCCAGTAGCCTCTCTGGAAACACCATATATTTT. This codes for CASSLSGNTIYF.

This clone was observed a few times. The genes are TRBV7-9 and TRBJ2-7; D is uncertain. This CDR3 has 15 amino acids. In germline, CDR1 is SEHNR, CDR2 FQNEAQ (reference sequence). Between the trimmed V and J ends, which lost 2 bases and 2 bases, there was a span of 13 bases. The CDR3 region is CASSLTTERPYEQYF. CDR3 sequence (DNA): TGTGCCAGCAGCTTAACGACTGAAAGGCCCTACGAGCAGTACTTC. Together with reference TRBV7-9 and TRBJ2-7, the CDR3 gives the full variable domain: DTGVSQNPRHKITKRGQNVTFRCDPISEHNRLYWYRQTLGQGPEFLTYFQNEAQLEKSRLLSDRFSAERPKGSFSTLEIQRTEQGDSAMYLCASSLTTERPYEQYFGPGTRLTVT.

This clone appeared a single time. The V gene is TRBV10-1, the J gene TRBJ2-5; D is unresolved. The germline V gene encodes CDR1 WNHNN and CDR2 SYGVQD (reference sequence). The V end was cut by 2 bases, the J end by 2 bases, with 6 bases between. The CDR3 is 13 residues long. CDR3: CASSEGGQETQYF. CDR3 bases: TGCGCCAGCAGTGAGGGCGGACAAGAGACCCAGTACTTC.

The V and J genes are TRBV19 and TRBJ1-5, with D uncertain. The CDR3 contains 15 residues. Trimming cost V 7 bases and J 7 bases, with 20 bases left between them. Germline CDR1 is LNHDA and CDR2 is SQIVND (reference sequence). The CDR3 nucleotides are TGTGCCAGTACCCTCGGACTCACCCCCGGGCAGCCCCAGCATTTT. This translates into CASTLGLTPGQPQHF.

This rearrangement joins TRBV5-1 to TRBJ2-5; D might be TRBD2 (5 bases). This CDR3 is built from 14 residues. V lost 6 bases to trimming and J lost 2 bases, with 14 bases between them. Germline lookup yields CDR1 SGHRS and CDR2 YFSETQ. The CDR3 region is CASTSGVIQETQYF. CDR3 sequence (DNA): TGCGCCAGCACCAGCGGCGTTATTCAAGAGACCCAGTACTTC.

This chain joins TRBV3-1 (or the pseudogene TRBV3-2) and TRBJ2-5; the match to TRBD2 covers 9 bases. Germline loops: CDR1 LGHDT, CDR2 YNNKEL (reference sequence). There are 16 residues in the CDR3. The ends lost 1 base at V and 2 bases at J; junction bases unmatched: 5. The CDR3 loop is CASSQGSGGRQETQYF. CDR3 coding DNA: TGTGCCAGCAGCCAAGGGAGCGGGGGGAGACAAGAGACCCAGTACTTC.

This chain connects TRBV19 to TRBJ1-5; D might be TRBD1 (6 bases). CDR3 length: 15 amino acids. V lost 5 bases to trimming and J lost 6 bases, with 17 bases between them. In germline, CDR1 is LNHDA, CDR2 SQIVND (reference sequence). In DNA, the CDR3 is TGTGCCAGTAGTCTCCGTAGGGGGGGGAGTCAGCCCCAGCATTTT. Translated: CASSLRRGGSQPQHF. Based on the CDR3 plus reference TRBV19 and TRBJ1-5, the full variable domain is DGGITQSPKYLFRKEGQNVTLSCEQNLNHDAMYWYRQDPGQGLRLIYYSQIVNDFQKGDIAEGYSVSREKKESFPLTVTSAQKNPTAFYLCASSLRRGGSQPQHFGDGTRLSIL.

The chain links TRBV19 to TRBJ1-2, with a tentative D call TRBD1 (6 bases). In germline, CDR1 is LNHDA, CDR2 SQIVND (reference sequence). The V and J ends lost 8 bases and 6 bases respectively, with 22 bases between them. The CDR3 length is 15 residues. CDR3 loop: CASLRAGDGPNGYTF. CDR3 coding DNA: TGTGCCAGTCTCCGGGCAGGGGATGGACCTAATGGCTACACCTTC.

This clone came up once. The chain combines TRBV10-3 with TRBJ2-3; possible D gene TRBD1, 5 bases. Between the trimmed V and J ends, which lost 6 bases and 3 bases, there was a span of 16 bases. This CDR3 comprises 15 residues. Germline CDR1 is ENHRY and CDR2 is SYGVKD. In DNA, the CDR3 is TGTGCCATCAGCGCCCAGGGTCAGGAAACAGATACGCAGTATTTT. Amino acids: CAISAQGQETDTQYF.

The chain recombines TRBV29-1 with TRBJ2-1; D may be TRBD2 (7 bases). The CDR3 is 14 residues long. From germline, CDR1 is SQVTM and CDR2 ANQGSEA. Trimming removed 7 bases from V and 2 bases from J, with 15 bases in between. CDR3 amino acids: CSAERGGAYNEQFF. The CDR3 DNA reads as TGCAGCGCCGAAAGGGGGGGGGCCTACAATGAGCAGTTCTTC.

V is TRBV9 and J is TRBJ1-6; D may be TRBD1 (5 bases). This CDR3 region has 15 residues. The V and J ends lost 3 bases and 4 bases respectively, with 11 bases between them. CDR1 and CDR2 from the germline V gene are SGDLS and YYNGEE. CDR3 region: CASSATDRYNSPLHF. The CDR3 region has the DNA TGTGCCAGCAGCGCCACCGACAGATATAATTCACCCCTCCACTTT.

J is TRBJ2-5 and V is TRBV7-7; 8 bases are shared with TRBD1. Germline assignment: CDR1 SSHAT and CDR2 FNYEAQ (reference sequence). Losses at the gene ends were 4 bases for V and 5 bases for J; bases not matched to a gene: 6. CDR3 length equals 14 residues. This chain's CDR3 is CASSSRQGSETQYF. The CDR3 DNA reads TGTGCCAGCAGCTCCAGACAGGGGAGCGAGACCCAGTACTTC.

The genes are TRBV2 and TRBJ2-2, with 8 positions matching TRBD1. CDR1 is SNHLY and CDR2 is FYNNEI in the germline V gene. CDR3 size: 15 residues. The junction had 5 bases not matched to a gene; V was cut back by 4 bases and J by 4 bases. The CDR3 bases are TGTGCCAGCAGTGCAGGGGGCGGAAGCACCGGGGAGCTGTTTTTT. This gives the protein CASSAGGGSTGELFF.

The chain uses TRBV5-6 and TRBJ1-1, with 7 bases identical to TRBD1. This CDR3 region has 16 residues. The germline V gene encodes CDR1 SGHDT and CDR2 YYEEEE. Germline trimming cut 1 base from V and 7 bases from J; bases unmatched to any gene: 13. DNA of the CDR3: TGTGCCAGCAGCTTGATTGAGTGGCAGGGGGAAGATGAAGCTTTCTTT. Residues: CASSLIEWQGEDEAFF.

The rearrangement uses TRBV5-1 and TRBJ1-4; 12 bases are a match to TRBD1. V lost 4 bases to trimming and J lost 7 bases; unmatched junction nucleotides: 11. CDR3 length equals 17 residues. Germline values: CDR1 SGHRS, CDR2 YFSETQ. As DNA, the CDR3 is TGCGCCAGCAGCCCCGGGACAGGGGGCGCTTTGGTTGAAAAACTGTTTTTT. Its translation: CASSPGTGGALVEKLFF. Combining the CDR3 with reference TRBV5-1 and TRBJ1-4 gives the whole variable domain KAGVTQTPRYLIKTRGQQVTLSCSPISGHRSVSWYQQTPGQGLQFLFEYFSETQRNKGNFPGRFSGRQFSNSRSEMNVSTLELGDSALYLCASSPGTGGALVEKLFFGSGTQLSVL.

The rearrangement links TRBV6-6 to TRBJ2-4; 15 bases are a match to TRBD2. Germline CDR1 MNHNY, CDR2 SVGAGI (reference sequence). The CDR3 consists of 18 residues. V lost 5 bases, J lost 4 bases, and 9 bases stayed unmatched. CDR3 protein: CASSPRTSGGARKNIQYF. The DNA for the CDR3 is TGTGCCAGCAGTCCTAGGACTAGCGGGGGGGCGAGGAAAAACATTCAGTACTTC.

The CDR3 bases are TGTGCCAGCAGCTTTATACTCAGGGAAGACGAGCAGTACTTC. Its protein is CASSFILREDEQYF. The chain couples TRBV5-6 to TRBJ2-7; possible D gene TRBD1, 5 bases. Trimming cost V 2 bases and J 5 bases, with 14 bases left between them. Germline-derived CDR1 and CDR2 are SGHDT and YYEEEE. CDR3 length: 14 residues.

The V call is TRBV5-4, the J call TRBJ1-4, with D uncertain. With 5 bases removed from V and 0 bases from J, the gap between germline ends came to 11 bases. This CDR3 contains 15 residues. Per germline, CDR1 SGHNT and CDR2 YYREEE (reference sequence). The CDR3 nucleotides read TGTGCCAGCAGTGAACAGCATGCAACTAATGAAAAACTGTTTTTT. Translation gives CASSEQHATNEKLFF.

This clone was observed once. This chain connects TRBV5-1 to TRBJ2-5; D gene uncertain. The length of the CDR3 is 13 residues. Germline V CDR1 and CDR2: SGHRS, YFSETQ. V gave up 1 base and J gave up 5 bases, with 9 bases separating them. The DNA for the CDR3 is TGCGCCAGCAGCTTGATCGGTTTGGAGACCCAGTACTTC. This gives the protein CASSLIGLETQYF. The variable domain in full, completed from reference TRBV5-1 and TRBJ2-5, reads KAGVTQTPRYLIKTRGQQVTLSCSPISGHRSVSWYQQTPGQGLQFLFEYFSETQRNKGNFPGRFSGRQFSNSRSEMNVSTLELGDSALYLCASSLIGLETQYFGPGTRLLVL.

With regard to this clone: Other DNA sequences from this sample encode an identical CDR3 as well. The chain employs TRBV3-1 (or the pseudogene TRBV3-2) and TRBJ2-7; D unclear. Between the trimmed V and J ends, which lost 6 bases and 0 bases, there was a span of 6 bases. Germline V gene sequence: CDR1 LGHDT, CDR2 YNNKEL (reference sequence). The CDR3 is 12 amino acids. The CDR3 is CASSRSSYEQYF. The CDR3, as DNA: TGTGCCAGCAGTCGTAGCTCCTACGAGCAGTACTTC.

This chain uses TRBV6-1 with TRBJ2-3, with 11 bases identical to TRBD2. Germline CDR1 is MNHNS and CDR2 is SASEGT. This CDR3 is 15 amino acids long. V lost 2 bases, J lost 5 bases, and 3 bases stayed unmatched. The CDR3 nucleotides are TGTGCCAGCAGTGAACCGGGACTAGCGGTAGATACGCAGTATTTT. This translates into CASSEPGLAVDTQYF.

The V gene is TRBV6-5, the J gene TRBJ2-3; tentative D call: TRBD1 (5 bases). CDR1 and CDR2 (germline): MNHEY, SVGAGI. The V end lost 6 bases, the J end lost 4 bases, and 8 bases lay between the germline ends. This CDR3 spans 12 amino acids. CDR3 in amino acids: CASRRGSDTQYF. CDR3 bases: TGTGCCAGCAGAAGGGGATCAGATACGCAGTATTTT.

The chain has TRBV13 and TRBJ1-2, with 7 bases aligning to TRBD1. The junction had 6 bases not matched to a gene; V was cut back by 0 bases and J by 8 bases. From germline, CDR1 is PRHDT and CDR2 FYEKMQ (reference sequence). The CDR3 length is 14 residues. The CDR3 loop is CASSLGRGSEGYTF. The CDR3 region has the DNA TGTGCCAGCAGCTTAGGCAGGGGGTCCGAGGGCTACACCTTC.

The chain recombines TRBV3-1 (or the pseudogene TRBV3-2) with TRBJ2-5; no firm D call. Between the trimmed V and J ends, which lost 1 base and 3 bases, there was a span of 9 bases. CDR1 is LGHDT and CDR2 is YNNKEL in the germline V gene (reference sequence). This CDR3 spans 14 amino acids. This chain's CDR3 is CASSQVISEETQYF. As DNA, the CDR3 is TGTGCCAGCAGCCAAGTTATCAGTGAAGAGACCCAGTACTTC.

The J gene is TRBJ2-5, the V gene TRBV7-9, with D possibly TRBD2 on 6 matching bases. CDR3 length equals 13 residues. The V and J ends lost 4 bases and 1 base respectively, with 7 bases between them. Germline lookup yields CDR1 SEHNR and CDR2 FQNEAQ (reference sequence). The CDR3 protein is CASSSGVQETQYF. Here the CDR3 DNA reads TGTGCCAGCAGCTCGGGGGTCCAAGAGACCCAGTACTTC.

The chain uses TRBV5-1 and TRBJ1-6, with TRBD1 matching over 9 bases. Germline V lookup: CDR1 SGHRS, CDR2 YFSETQ. CDR3 size: 15 residues. V lost 4 bases to trimming and J lost 7 bases; unmatched junction nucleotides: 6. CDR3: CASSEQGARNSPLHF. The CDR3 DNA reads TGCGCCAGCAGCGAACAGGGGGCTAGGAATTCACCCCTCCACTTT.

The chain couples TRBV25-1 to TRBJ2-3; TRBD2 matches 7 bases. The V gene's germline CDR1 is MGHDK and CDR2 SYGVNS. The CDR3 covers 15 residues. The junction had 10 bases not matched to a gene; V was cut back by 6 bases and J by 4 bases. CDR3 sequence reads: CASRTPGTMADTQYF. The CDR3 DNA sequence: TGTGCCAGCAGGACCCCAGGGACTATGGCAGATACGCAGTATTTT.